These 27 T cell receptor beta chains share one sample of origin, sequenced in a study of CD8+ T cells in alopecia areata (dated by TCRdb to the late 2010s). Library preparation was by the immunoSEQ multiplex PCR assay. RNA was extracted from all samples and reverse transcribed into cDNA, which served as template for TCR sequencing. This is the immuneACCESS table as TCRdb keeps it, with only in-frame sequences that have V and J called. A part of the clones is gone; compared with another copy, unresolved V genes explain less than half, and the rest is unexplained. For this sample the table gives under 25,000 clones, of which 50% to 75% were detected only once. The ten largest clones take up approximately 8% of the sample. The time point label, read with the paper, signifies: 4 weeks on oral tofacitinib. Interpreted using the paper, the treatment or condition label stands for: oral pan-JAK inhibitor, 5-10 mg twice daily. From alopecia areata patients, peripheral blood was collected along with lesional scalp punch biopsies.

This material consisted of skin, taken at week 4, from a patient treated with tofacitinib. The receptors shown here come from a human donor with alopecia areata.

The sample holds a few counts of this clone. The rearrangement joins TRBV7-9 to TRBJ1-4; 9 nucleotides match TRBD1. The CDR3 length is 15 residues. V lost 0 bases and J lost 8; bases outside the gene matches: 4. CDR1 and CDR2 from the germline V gene are SEHNR and FQNEAQ (reference sequence). The CDR3 nucleotides read TGTGCCAGCAGCTTAGCGGGACAGGGAGGGGAAAAACTGTTTTTT. This sequence encodes CASSLAGQGGEKLFF.

This rearrangement joins TRBV25-1 to TRBJ1-6; 7 nucleotides agree with TRBD1. V shed 4 bases, J shed 8 bases, and the junction held 11 bases outside the gene matches. The CDR3 runs to 16 residues. The germline V gene has CDR1 MGHDK and CDR2 SYGVNS. In DNA form, the CDR3 reads TGTGCCAGCAGTGGCATATTGACAGGGTTTGATTCACCCCTCCACTTT. It codes for CASSGILTGFDSPLHF.

V and J are TRBV30 and TRBJ1-1; tentative D call: TRBD1 (6 bases). Germline V gene data show CDR1 as GTSNPN and CDR2 as SVGIG (reference sequence). The CDR3 covers 14 residues. V lost 5 bases to trimming and J lost 4 bases, with 17 bases between them. The DNA for the CDR3 is TGTGCCTGGGCCCGTACAGGGTTCGGCACTGAAGCTTTCTTT. Translating it yields CAWARTGFGTEAFF.

In its sample, this clone was seen once. J is TRBJ2-1 and V is TRBV4-2; 9 bases are shared with TRBD1. CDR3 length: 17 residues. Germline V gene data show CDR1 as LGHNA and CDR2 as YNFKEQ. V was clipped by 3 bases and J by 5 bases; unmatched bases: 11. In DNA form, the CDR3 reads TGTGCCAGCAGCCAGGAGACAGGGGGGCGGGTTCACAATGAGCAGTTCTTC. The encoded protein is CASSQETGGRVHNEQFF.

This sequence joins TRBV6-6 and TRBJ1-1; tentative D call: TRBD1 (6 bases). Trimming pared 6 bases from V and 8 bases from J, leaving 19 bases between. The germline V gene has CDR1 MNHNY and CDR2 SVGAGI (reference sequence). The CDR3 runs 14 residues. The CDR3 spells CASRPPGVSVEAFF. The CDR3 region has the DNA TGTGCCAGCAGGCCCCCAGGGGTATCGGTCGAAGCTTTCTTT.

This chain links TRBV2 with TRBJ2-3; D unclear. This CDR3 is 15 amino acids long. The V gene's germline CDR1 is SNHLY and CDR2 FYNNEI. Trimming shortened V by 10 bases and J by 0 bases, and 17 bases separated the two germline ends. CDR3 nucleotide sequence: TGTGCCACCCAGACCCCTTACAGAAGCACAGATACGCAGTATTTT. Its protein is CATQTPYRSTDTQYF.

The rearrangement links TRBV28 to TRBJ1-5, with a possible D match to TRBD1 (6 bases). Trimming took off 0 bases at V and 6 bases at J, with 18 bases between the two ends. Germline V gene sequence: CDR1 MDHEN, CDR2 SYDVKM. The CDR3 runs to 17 residues. The CDR3 spells CASSLCGGHRLCQPQHF. CDR3 coding DNA: TGTGCCAGCAGTTTATGCGGGGGACATAGGTTGTGTCAGCCCCAGCATTTT.

The chain carries TRBV6-5 and TRBJ2-1; a weak D match, TRBD2 (5 bases). Germline lookup yields CDR1 MNHEY and CDR2 SVGAGI. V was trimmed by 3 bases and J by 4 bases, leaving 13 bases between them. The CDR3 is 15 amino acids. CDR3: CASSYSPTGYNEQFF. CDR3 sequence (DNA): TGTGCCAGCAGTTATTCCCCGACGGGATACAATGAGCAGTTCTTC.

This clone was observed once. The V call is TRBV27, the J call TRBJ1-5; TRBD1 matches 8 bases. V lost 6 bases to trimming and J lost 6 bases; unmatched junction nucleotides: 7. Germline V gene lookup returns CDR1 MNHEY and CDR2 SMNVEV (reference sequence). The CDR3 is 14 amino acids. The CDR3 reads CASRAGTGGQPQHF. The CDR3 DNA sequence: TGTGCCAGCAGAGCCGGGACAGGTGGTCAGCCCCAGCATTTT.

J is TRBJ1-6 and V is TRBV7-9; TRBD1 aligns across 8 bases. The CDR3 runs to 15 residues. The V gene's germline CDR1 is SEHNR and CDR2 FQNEAQ (reference sequence). V was pared by 5 bases and J by 7 bases, with 7 bases of the junction left unmatched. CDR3 DNA sequence: TGTGCCAGCAGCCGAAGACAGGGGATGAATTCACCCCTCCACTTT. Its protein is CASSRRQGMNSPLHF.

This clone was detected only a few times. The J gene is TRBJ1-2, the V gene TRBV27, with D perhaps TRBD1 (5 bases). Germline CDR1 reads MNHEY; CDR2 reads SMNVEV (reference sequence). The ends were cut back, 1 base at V and 0 bases at J, with 12 bases in the middle. This CDR3 comprises 16 residues. CDR3 sequence (DNA): TGTGCCAGCAGTTTATTCGGTACAGGAGCTAACTATGGCTACACCTTC. It yields the protein CASSLFGTGANYGYTF.

A few counts support this clone. V and J are TRBV11-2 and TRBJ2-1, with a tentative D call TRBD2 (7 bases). The CDR3 loop spans 13 amino acids. Trimming pared 4 bases from V and 15 bases from J, leaving 19 bases between. Germline V lookup: CDR1 SGHAT, CDR2 FQNNGV. CDR3 amino acids: CASSSLLRGPAFF. The CDR3 DNA reads as TGTGCCAGCAGCTCTCTTTTGCGGGGGCCGGCGTTCTTC.

This chain uses TRBV28 with TRBJ2-7; the D is unclear. The germline V and J ends were trimmed by 9 bases and 2 bases, with 14 bases remaining between them. This CDR3 contains 13 residues. The V gene's germline CDR1 is MDHEN and CDR2 SYDVKM. This CDR3 is CASLRSDTYEQYF. CDR3 in DNA: TGTGCCAGTTTGCGGTCGGATACCTACGAGCAGTACTTC.

J is TRBJ2-7 and V is TRBV20-1; TRBD1 is a possible D gene (6 bases). The CDR3 totals 11 residues. Deletions cut 2 bases from V and 4 bases from J, with 6 bases between. Germline V gene data show CDR1 as DFQATT and CDR2 as SNEGSKA (reference sequence). CDR3 loop: CSARQGYEQYF. The CDR3 coding sequence is TGCAGTGCTAGACAGGGGTACGAGCAGTACTTC.

The J gene is TRBJ2-1, the V gene TRBV28; 8 positions match TRBD1. After removal of 6 bases from V and 2 bases from J, the junction contained 6 bases not matched to a gene. This CDR3 region has 15 residues. CDR1 is MDHEN, CDR2 SYDVKM, per germline. The chain's CDR3 is CASSRTGNPYNEQFF. Written as DNA, the CDR3 is TGTGCCAGCAGCAGGACAGGGAATCCCTACAATGAGCAGTTCTTC.

J is TRBJ2-2 and V is TRBV5-6, with 9 bases matching TRBD1. This CDR3 has 14 amino acids. Per germline, CDR1 SGHDT and CDR2 YYEEEE. The V gene end was trimmed by 6 bases and the J gene end by 7 bases; junction bases not matched to a gene: 7. This CDR3 is CASTGQGIGGELFF. CDR3 nucleotide sequence: TGTGCCAGCACCGGACAGGGGATTGGCGGGGAGCTGTTTTTT.

This clone appeared a single time. The chain employs TRBV7-9 and TRBJ2-5, with D unresolved. The ends were cut back, 1 base at V and 5 bases at J, with 11 bases in the middle. This CDR3 spans 14 amino acids. Germline CDR1 reads SEHNR; CDR2 reads FQNEAQ (reference sequence). The CDR3, as DNA: TGTGCCAGCAGCTTAGTTGGTAGCCGGGAGACCCAGTACTTC. Translating it yields CASSLVGSRETQYF.

As regards this clone: One end of the junction fails to match germline, which may point to a read error. The V call is TRBV7-9, the J call TRBJ2-7; D perhaps matches TRBD2 (5 bases). CDR3 size: 15 residues. Germline assignment: CDR1 SEHNR and CDR2 FQNEAQ (reference sequence). The CDR3 region is CASSPSVGSSYEQYF. The CDR3 DNA is TGCGCCAGCAGCCCCTCCGTGGGGAGCTCCTACGAGCAGTACTTC.

The rearrangement uses TRBV18 and TRBJ2-7; 10 positions agree with TRBD1. Trimming at V came to 3 bases and at J to 4 bases, leaving 3 bases not matched to a gene. CDR3 length equals 14 residues. CDR1 is KGHSH and CDR2 is LQKENI in the germline V gene. CDR3 in amino acids: CASSPGQGKYEQYF. CDR3 nucleotides: TGTGCCAGCTCACCGGGACAGGGGAAGTACGAGCAGTACTTC.

The chain uses TRBV4-1 and TRBJ2-1; D uncertain. This CDR3 contains 17 residues. V lost 3 bases and J lost 4, with 19 bases in between. Looked up from germline, CDR1 is MGHRA and CDR2 is YSYEKL. CDR3 amino acids: CASSHSGVAEQYNEQFF. CDR3 coding DNA: TGCGCCAGCAGCCACTCTGGAGTGGCAGAGCAATACAATGAGCAGTTCTTC.

V gene TRBV27 combines with J gene TRBJ2-7; D is possibly TRBD1 or TRBD2 (5 bases each). The CDR3 has 14 residues. Germline V gives CDR1 MNHEY, CDR2 SMNVEV (reference sequence). V lost 8 bases, J lost 3 bases, and 17 bases lay in between. CDR3 coding DNA: TGTGCCAGCCGAATCCGGGACGGATTCTACGAGCAGTACTTC. It codes for CASRIRDGFYEQYF.

This chain links TRBV4-1 with TRBJ1-3; D is undetermined. In germline, CDR1 is MGHRA, CDR2 YSYEKL. The CDR3 runs 18 residues. V was trimmed by 1 base and J by 0 bases, leaving 16 bases between them. The CDR3 loop is CASSQGWILADSGNTIYF. In DNA form, the CDR3 reads TGCGCCAGCAGCCAAGGGTGGATTCTAGCCGACTCTGGAAACACCATATATTTT.

Note on this clone: Other DNA variants within this sample encode the same CDR3. The gene calls are TRBV29-1 and TRBJ2-7, with 8 bases aligning to TRBD2. Trimming removed 8 bases from V and 2 bases from J; junction bases left unmatched: 14. The CDR3 runs to 15 residues. CDR1 is SQVTM, CDR2 ANQGSEA, per germline. The CDR3 DNA sequence: TGCAGCCCACGAGGGCGGGGGGCGCAGACCTACGAGCAGTACTTC. Encoded protein: CSPRGRGAQTYEQYF.

The genes are TRBV7-9 and TRBJ2-3; no definite D call. The CDR3 consists of 16 residues. Germline values: CDR1 SEHNR, CDR2 FQNEAQ (reference sequence). V lost 1 base, J lost 2 bases, and 13 bases lay in between. The DNA of the CDR3 is TGTGCCAGCAGCTTAGTGGTCCACCCCCCCACAGATACGCAGTATTTT. Its translation: CASSLVVHPPTDTQYF.

The CDR3 loop is CATSRRGLNTEAFF. In DNA, the CDR3 is TGTGCCACCAGCAGAAGGGGTCTGAACACTGAAGCTTTCTTT. The V call is TRBV15, the J call TRBJ1-1, with a possible D match to TRBD1 (5 bases). The ends were cut back, 2 bases at V and 0 bases at J, with 7 bases in the middle. This CDR3 spans 14 amino acids. Germline V gene sequence: CDR1 LNHNV, CDR2 YYDKDF (reference sequence).

The chain joins TRBV7-8 to TRBJ2-1; 7 nucleotides match TRBD2. Germline V lookup: CDR1 SGHVS, CDR2 FQNEAQ. This CDR3 is 14 amino acids long. The V and J ends lost 2 bases and 11 bases, in that order; junction bases with no gene match: 9. This CDR3 is CASSLKRLAFKQFF. Written as DNA, the CDR3 is TGTGCCAGCAGCTTAAAGCGACTAGCATTTAAGCAGTTCTTC.

The chain combines TRBV6-5 with TRBJ1-1, with a possible D match to TRBD1 (6 bases). The CDR3 contains 14 residues. Trimming took off 4 bases at V and 0 bases at J, with 9 bases between the two ends. The V gene's germline CDR1 is MNHEY and CDR2 SVGAGI. The CDR3 is CASSLGQLNTEAFF. Written as DNA, the CDR3 is TGTGCCAGCAGTTTGGGACAATTGAACACTGAAGCTTTCTTT.